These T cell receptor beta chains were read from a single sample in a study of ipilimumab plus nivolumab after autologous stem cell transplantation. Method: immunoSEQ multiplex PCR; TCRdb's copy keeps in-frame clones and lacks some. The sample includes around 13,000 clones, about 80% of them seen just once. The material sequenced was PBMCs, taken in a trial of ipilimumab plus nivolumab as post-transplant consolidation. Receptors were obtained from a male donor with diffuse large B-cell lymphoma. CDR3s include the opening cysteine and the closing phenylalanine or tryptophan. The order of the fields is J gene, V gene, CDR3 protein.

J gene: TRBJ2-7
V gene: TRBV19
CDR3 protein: CASSTQRGYEQYF

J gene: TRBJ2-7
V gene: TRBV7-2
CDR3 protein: CASSLWRGAPYEQYF

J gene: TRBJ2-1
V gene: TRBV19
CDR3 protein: CASNTGTYTDEQFF

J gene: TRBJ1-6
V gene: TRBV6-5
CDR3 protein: CASSYSGRESPLHF

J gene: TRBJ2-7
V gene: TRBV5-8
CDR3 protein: CASSKGRWSGEQYF

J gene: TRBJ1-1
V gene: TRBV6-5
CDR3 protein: CASGQGTEAFF

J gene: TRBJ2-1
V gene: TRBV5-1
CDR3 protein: CASSLSSGRDNEQFF

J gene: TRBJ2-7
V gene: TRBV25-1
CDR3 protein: CASSQEGGGSYEQYF

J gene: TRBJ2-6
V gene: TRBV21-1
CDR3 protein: CASSTSTGTPTGANVLTF

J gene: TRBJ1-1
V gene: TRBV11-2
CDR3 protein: CASSPLDTPSTEAFF

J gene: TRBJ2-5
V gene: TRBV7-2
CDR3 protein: CASSPDWYQETQYF

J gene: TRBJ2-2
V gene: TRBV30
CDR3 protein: CAWNSGQSTGELFF

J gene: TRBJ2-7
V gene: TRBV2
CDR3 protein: CASRLAWDRPSYEQYF

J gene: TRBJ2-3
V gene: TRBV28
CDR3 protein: CASSSPPSGSRDTQYF

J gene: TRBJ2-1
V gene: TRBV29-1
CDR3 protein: CSVVTVRTSGRNNEQFF

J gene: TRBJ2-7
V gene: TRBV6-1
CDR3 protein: CASSYAGGSGEQYF

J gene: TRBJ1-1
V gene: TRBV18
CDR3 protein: CASSLYETGAEAFF

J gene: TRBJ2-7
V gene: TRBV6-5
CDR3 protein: CASSLGLGEQYF

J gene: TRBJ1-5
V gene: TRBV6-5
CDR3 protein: CASSYSYSQPQHF

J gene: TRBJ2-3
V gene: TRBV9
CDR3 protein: CASSGFPDTQYF

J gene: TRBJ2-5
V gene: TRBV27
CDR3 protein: CASSAYTSGRERETQYF

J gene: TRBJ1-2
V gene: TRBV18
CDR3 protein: CASSLDGYGYTF

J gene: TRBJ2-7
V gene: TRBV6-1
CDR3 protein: CASHARGGGEQYF

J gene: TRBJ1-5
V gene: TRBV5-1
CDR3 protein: CASSSGPNQPQHF

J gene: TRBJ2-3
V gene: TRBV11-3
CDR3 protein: CASSWGRGSDTQYF

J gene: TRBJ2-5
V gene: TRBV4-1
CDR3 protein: CASSPIWGAAETQYF

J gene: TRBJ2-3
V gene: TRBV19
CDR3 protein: CASKAGDANTQYF

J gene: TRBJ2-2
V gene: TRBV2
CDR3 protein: CATGQGAGTGELFF

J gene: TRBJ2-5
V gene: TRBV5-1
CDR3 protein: CASSFGQGGETQYF

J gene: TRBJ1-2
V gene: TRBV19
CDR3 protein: CASNPGGGLWANYGYTF

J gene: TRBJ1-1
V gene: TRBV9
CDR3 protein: CASSPDPPRGIAFF

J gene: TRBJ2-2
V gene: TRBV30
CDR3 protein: CAWSPAGFAGELFF

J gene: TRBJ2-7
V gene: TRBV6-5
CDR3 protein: CASSYSWGPYEQYF

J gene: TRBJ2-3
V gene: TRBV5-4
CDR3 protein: CASSPNRQGATDTQYF

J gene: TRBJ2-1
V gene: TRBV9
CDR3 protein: CASSPHSPGSSYNEQFF

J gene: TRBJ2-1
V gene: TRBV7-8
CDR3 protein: CASSFEGLTTNEQFF

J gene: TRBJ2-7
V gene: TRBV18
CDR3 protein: CASSPLAGGPIYEQYF

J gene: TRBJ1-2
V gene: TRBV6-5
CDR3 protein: CASSSEWDRGRTF

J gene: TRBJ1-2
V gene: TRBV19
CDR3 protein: CASSWSSPSGGYTF

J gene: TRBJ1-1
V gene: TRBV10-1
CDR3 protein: CASSDGQGALTEAFF